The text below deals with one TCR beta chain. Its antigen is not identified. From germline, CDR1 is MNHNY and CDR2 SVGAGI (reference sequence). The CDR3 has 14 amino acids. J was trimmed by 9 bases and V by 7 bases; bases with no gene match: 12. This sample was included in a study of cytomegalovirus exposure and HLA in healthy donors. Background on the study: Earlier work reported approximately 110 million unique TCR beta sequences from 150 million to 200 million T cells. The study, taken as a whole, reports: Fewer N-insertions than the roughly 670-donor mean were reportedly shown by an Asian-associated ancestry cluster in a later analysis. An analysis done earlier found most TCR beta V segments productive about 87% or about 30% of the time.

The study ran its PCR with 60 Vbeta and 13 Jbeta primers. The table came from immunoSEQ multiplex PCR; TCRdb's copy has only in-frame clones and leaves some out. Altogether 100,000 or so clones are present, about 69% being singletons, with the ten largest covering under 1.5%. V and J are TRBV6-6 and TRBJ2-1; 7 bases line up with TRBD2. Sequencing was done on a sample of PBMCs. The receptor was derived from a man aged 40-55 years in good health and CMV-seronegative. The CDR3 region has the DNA TGTGCCAGCAACGATGGACTAGAATACGGTGAGCAGTTCTTC. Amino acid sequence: CASNDGLEYGEQFF.